The TCR beta chain under discussion was sequenced for a study of T cell responses to AZD1222 COVID-19 vaccine. The CDR3 has 11 amino acids. The V gene's germline CDR1 is SNHLY and CDR2 FYNNEI. V trimming: 6 bases; J trimming: 5 bases; junction bases outside the gene matches: 0. Here immunoSEQ multiplex PCR was the method, and the copy in TCRdb shows in-frame clones only, minus some. In the table there are 180,000 or so clones, 85% to 90% of which are singletons. Findings of the study overall: Among spike-specific TCRs, nearly half reportedly target unmutated variant regions. Clonal diversity may have been underestimated in mostly white British donors.

With regard to this clone: Its antigen is undetermined.

This receptor was taken from an adult who received the MenACWY meningococcal vaccine as a control. Sample: peripheral blood, taken 28 days after the second dose of the MenACWY control vaccine. The J gene is TRBJ1-1, the V gene TRBV2; 7 positions match TRBD1. The chain's CDR3 is CASRQGTEAFF. As DNA, the CDR3 is TGTGCCAGCAGACAGGGGACTGAAGCTTTCTTT.